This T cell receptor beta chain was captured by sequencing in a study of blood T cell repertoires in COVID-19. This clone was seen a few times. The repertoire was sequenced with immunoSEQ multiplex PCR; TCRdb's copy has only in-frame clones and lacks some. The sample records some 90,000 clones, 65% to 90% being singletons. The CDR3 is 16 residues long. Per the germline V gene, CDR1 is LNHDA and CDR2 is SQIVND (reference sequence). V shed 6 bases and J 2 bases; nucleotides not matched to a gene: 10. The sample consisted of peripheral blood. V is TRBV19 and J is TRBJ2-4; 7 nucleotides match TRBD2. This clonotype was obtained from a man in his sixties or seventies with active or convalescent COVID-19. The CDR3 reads CASRTGRAGSKNIQYF. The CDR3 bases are TGTGCCAGTAGGACCGGCCGAGCGGGGTCCAAAAACATTCAGTACTTC.